Presented here are 14 T cell receptor beta chains from one specimen sequenced in a study of cytomegalovirus exposure and HLA in healthy donors. The PCR was carried out with 60 Vbeta primers and 13 Jbeta primers. The protocol was immunoSEQ multiplex PCR, while the TCRdb copy is restricted to in-frame clones and leaves out a portion. The profile shows 90,000 to 150,000 clones, around 60% of them singletons. The sample comprised PBMCs. The receptors derive from a man aged 40-55 years in good health and CMV-seropositive.

The rearrangement joins TRBV5-1 to TRBJ1-2, with 10 positions matching TRBD1. The germline CDR1 and CDR2 sequences are SGHRS and YFSETQ. The ends lost 5 bases at V and 7 bases at J; junction bases unmatched: 11. The CDR3 length is 15 residues. The chain's CDR3 is CASSALPGQGFGYTF. CDR3 bases: TGCGCCAGCAGTGCCCTTCCGGGACAGGGGTTTGGCTACACCTTC.

The V call is TRBV10-3, the J call TRBJ2-1, with TRBD2 identical over 12 bases. The CDR3 has 16 amino acids. With V trimmed by 8 bases and J by 8 bases, 13 bases remained unmatched. Looked up from germline, CDR1 is ENHRY and CDR2 is SYGVKD. CDR3 DNA: TGTGCCATCGCCCGGACTAGCGGGGCGTCCGGGGATGAGCAGTTCTTC. Translation gives CAIARTSGASGDEQFF.

The genes are TRBV2 and TRBJ2-5; 9 bases are shared with TRBD1. V shed 7 bases, J shed 4 bases, and the junction held 7 bases outside the gene matches. The CDR3 consists of 14 residues. Per the germline V gene, CDR1 is SNHLY and CDR2 is FYNNEI. CDR3 in amino acids: CASNKQGARETQYF. The CDR3 nucleotides read TGTGCCAGCAATAAACAGGGGGCGCGAGAGACCCAGTACTTC.

This clone was seen a handful of times. The rearrangement links TRBV6-5 to TRBJ2-7; perhaps TRBD1 as D (5 bases). From germline, CDR1 is MNHEY and CDR2 SVGAGI. Trimming left V 0 bases short and J 2 bases short, with 14 bases between. CDR3 length: 16 residues. This chain's CDR3 is CASSYSWGGRTYEQYF. The CDR3, as DNA: TGTGCCAGCAGTTACTCTTGGGGCGGCAGGACCTACGAGCAGTACTTC.

CDR3 residues: CASSSQKGSGRRETQYF. In nucleotides, the CDR3 is TGTGCCAGCAGCTCCCAGAAGGGTAGCGGGAGACGAGAGACCCAGTACTTC. This chain links TRBV7-6 with TRBJ2-5; 9 bases line up with TRBD2. Germline CDR1 is SGHVS and CDR2 is FNYEAQ. The CDR3 totals 17 residues. V was pared by 4 bases and J by 4 bases, with 13 bases of the junction left unmatched.

This chain connects TRBV13 to TRBJ2-7; weak D call: TRBD1 (5 bases). The CDR3 has 16 residues. The germline CDR1 and CDR2 sequences are PRHDT and FYEKMQ (reference sequence). V was cut by 0 bases and J by 2 bases, with 14 bases left in between. The CDR3 here is CASSLGALGRAYEQYF. Written as DNA, the CDR3 is TGTGCCAGCAGCTTAGGGGCACTGGGCAGGGCCTACGAGCAGTACTTC.

This chain uses TRBV9 with TRBJ1-1; no clear D. This CDR3 region has 16 residues. Trimming removed 4 bases at V and 0 bases at J, with 16 bases between. CDR1 and CDR2 from the germline V gene are SGDLS and YYNGEE. The CDR3 sequence is CASSPRGREVNTEAFF. In DNA, the CDR3 is TGTGCCAGCAGCCCCCGCGGGCGGGAAGTGAACACTGAAGCTTTCTTT.

This chain joins TRBV5-4 and TRBJ2-1; 7 bases match TRBD1. The CDR3 consists of 13 residues. The V gene's germline CDR1 is SGHNT and CDR2 YYREEE (reference sequence). V trimming: 3 bases; J trimming: 5 bases; junction bases outside the gene matches: 2. CDR3 in amino acids: CASSWDSDNEQFF. The CDR3 nucleotides read TGTGCCAGCAGCTGGGACAGCGACAATGAGCAGTTCTTC.

The chain carries TRBV5-4 and TRBJ1-5, with no clear D. Deletions cut 0 bases from V and 0 bases from J, with 4 bases between. Germline V lookup: CDR1 SGHNT, CDR2 YYREEE (reference sequence). The CDR3 spans 14 residues. The CDR3 nucleotides are TGTGCCAGCAGCTTGGCACATAGCAATCAGCCCCAGCATTTT. Its protein product is CASSLAHSNQPQHF. Complete variable domain (other parts from reference TRBV5-4 and TRBJ1-5): ETGVTQSPTHLIKTRGQQVTLRCSSQSGHNTVSWYQQALGQGPQFIFQYYREEENGRGNFPPRFSGLQFPNYSSELNVNALELDDSALYLCASSLAHSNQPQHFGDGTRLSIL.

The genes are TRBV6-6 and TRBJ1-4, with no clear D. V lost 2 bases and J lost 7, with 17 bases in between. Looked up from germline, CDR1 is MNHNY and CDR2 is SVGAGI (reference sequence). The CDR3 sequence is 16 residues long. In DNA, the CDR3 is TGTGCCAGCAGTTACGGGCGTCCTGGCCCTGGTGAAAAACTGTTTTTT. Translating gives CASSYGRPGPGEKLFF.

Regarding this clone: This same CDR3 is encoded by further DNA sequences in the sample. The chain couples TRBV5-4 to TRBJ2-7; D possibly corresponds to TRBD1 (6 bases). The germline V and J ends were trimmed by 2 bases and 4 bases, with 7 bases remaining between them. CDR3 length: 12 residues. The germline gives CDR1 SGHNT, CDR2 YYREEE (reference sequence). CDR3 region: CASSLQGYEQYF. The DNA of the CDR3 is TGTGCCAGCAGCTTACAGGGTTACGAGCAGTACTTC.

The chain is built from TRBV10-2 and TRBJ1-1; no firm D call. Trimming removed 2 bases from V and 5 bases from J, with 12 bases in between. Germline V gives CDR1 WSHSY, CDR2 SAAADI. The CDR3 loop spans 14 amino acids. CDR3 bases: TGCGCCAGCAGTGAGACTACGGGTGGGACTGAAGCTTTCTTT. It specifies CASSETTGGTEAFF.

The chain links TRBV5-1 to TRBJ2-7, with D perhaps matching TRBD2 (5 bases). The germline V and J ends were trimmed by 0 bases and 5 bases, with 9 bases remaining between them. CDR3 length: 13 residues. Germline V gene lookup returns CDR1 SGHRS and CDR2 YFSETQ. This CDR3 is CASSLVGAHEQYF. The CDR3 DNA reads TGCGCCAGCAGCTTGGTGGGAGCCCACGAGCAGTACTTC.

This clone has only one observation. J is TRBJ1-2 and V is TRBV28, with TRBD1 matching 8 bases. Looked up from germline, CDR1 is MDHEN and CDR2 is SYDVKM. The CDR3 length is 13 residues. The junction had 9 bases not matched to a gene; V was cut back by 3 bases and J by 12 bases. CDR3 coding DNA: TGTGCCAGCAGTTTTCGATCCCAGGGGGCTCACACCTTC. Protein sequence: CASSFRSQGAHTF.